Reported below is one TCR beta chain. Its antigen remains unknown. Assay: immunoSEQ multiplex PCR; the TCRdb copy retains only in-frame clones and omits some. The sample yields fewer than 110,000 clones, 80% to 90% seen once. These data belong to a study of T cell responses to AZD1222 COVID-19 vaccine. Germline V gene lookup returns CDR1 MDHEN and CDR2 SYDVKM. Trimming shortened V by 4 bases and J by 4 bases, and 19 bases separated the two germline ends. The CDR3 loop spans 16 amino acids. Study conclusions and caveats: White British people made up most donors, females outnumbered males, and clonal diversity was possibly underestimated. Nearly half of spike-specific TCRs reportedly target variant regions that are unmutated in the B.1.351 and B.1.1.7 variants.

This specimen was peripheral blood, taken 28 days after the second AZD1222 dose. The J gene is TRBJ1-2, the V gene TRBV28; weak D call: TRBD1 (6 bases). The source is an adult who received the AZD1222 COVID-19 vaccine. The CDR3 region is CASSSGHGGPVYGYTF. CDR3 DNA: TGTGCCAGCAGTTCCGGCCATGGGGGGCCGGTCTATGGCTACACCTTC.